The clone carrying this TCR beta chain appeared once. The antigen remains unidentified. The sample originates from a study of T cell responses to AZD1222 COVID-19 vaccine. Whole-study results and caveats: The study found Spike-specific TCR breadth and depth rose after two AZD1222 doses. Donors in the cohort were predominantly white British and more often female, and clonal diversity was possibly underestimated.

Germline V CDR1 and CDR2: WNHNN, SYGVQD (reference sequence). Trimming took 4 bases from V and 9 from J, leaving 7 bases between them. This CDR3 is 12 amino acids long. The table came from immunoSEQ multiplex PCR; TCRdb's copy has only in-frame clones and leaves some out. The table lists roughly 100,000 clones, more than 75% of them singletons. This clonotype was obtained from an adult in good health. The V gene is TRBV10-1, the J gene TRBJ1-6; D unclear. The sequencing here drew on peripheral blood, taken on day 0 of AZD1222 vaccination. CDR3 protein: CASSAVGSPLHF. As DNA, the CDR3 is TGCGCCAGCAGTGCTGTCGGTTCACCCCTCCACTTT.